What follows describes a single T cell receptor beta chain. The antigen is undetermined. Germline lookup yields CDR1 SGHRS and CDR2 YFSETQ. There are 16 residues in the CDR3. V shed 0 bases, J shed 4 bases, and the junction held 6 bases outside the gene matches. These data are taken from a study of cytomegalovirus exposure and HLA in healthy donors. Overall study findings and caveats: Analyses of presence and absence presupposed an approximately uniform sequencing depth across donors. Follow-up analysis later connected one missense variant in DCLRE1C with trimming of TCR beta V- and J-genes.

Primers: 60 Vbeta forward and 13 Jbeta reverse. The assay was immunoSEQ multiplex PCR, and TCRdb's table has in-frame clones only and misses some. Seen in this sample are 93,000 or so clones; the ten most common clones hold roughly 3.5%. This clonotype was sampled from a man in his forties in good health and CMV-seronegative. Material: PBMCs. The chain uses TRBV5-1 and TRBJ2-3; 9 bases match TRBD1. CDR3 region: CASSLGLQGAPDTQYF. The CDR3 bases are TGCGCCAGCAGCTTGGGCCTACAGGGGGCCCCAGATACGCAGTATTTT.